This TCR beta chain was sequenced for a study of T cell responses to AZD1222 COVID-19 vaccine. Looking at the study overall: Second-dose intervals near 4 or 12 weeks were combined. General study findings and limits: Only six individuals given AZD1222 were seropositive at baseline. Spike regions recognized by vaccine-associated CD4 TCRs spanned the protein, led by 160-218 and 743-854. The sample set comprised mostly white British donors with more females, and clonal diversity was possibly underestimated.

The CDR3 contains 14 residues. V lost 7 bases and J 6 bases, leaving 16 bases between the germline ends. Germline-derived CDR1 and CDR2 are LNHDA and SQIVND (reference sequence). Some clones are missing from TCRdb's copy, which holds only in-frame ones; the method was immunoSEQ multiplex PCR. The data show roughly 100,000 clones, approximately 84% seen once. This clone was seen once. Its specificity is not known. This receptor was identified in an adult in good health. The sequences come from peripheral blood, collected on day 0 of AZD1222 vaccination. The rearrangement links TRBV19 to TRBJ2-1; D possibly corresponds to TRBD2 (6 bases). The CDR3 loop reads CASTRGEKVNEQFF. The CDR3 bases are TGTGCCAGTACCCGCGGGGAGAAGGTCAATGAGCAGTTCTTC.